These T cell receptor beta chains were read from a single sample in a study of T cells in Graves' hyperthyroidism and ophthalmopathy. One entry per CDR3 protein results from TCRdb running MiXCR on the multiplex PCR reads. The top ten clones hold over 45% of a sample with hundreds of thousands of distinct CDR3 sequences, around 20% of them seen once. Sequencing used blood. The receptor source for this set is a man aged 35-49 years with Graves' ophthalmopathy. Both conserved end residues are part of each CDR3. Fields, in order: CDR3 length, V gene, D gene, J gene, clone size, CDR3 DNA, CDR3 protein. D genes are given only for firm matches. Expanded clones get a size class; other rows say once, few or many, or leave the size out.

15	TRBV30	NA	TRBJ2-7	many	TGTGCCTGGAGACGCGCCGGGCGCGCGGCGGAGGAGCAGTACTTC	CAWRRAGRAAEEQYF
12	TRBV19	NA	TRBJ1-1	NA	TGTGCCAGTAGTCCCGGGGCTGCTGAAGCTTCCTTT	CASSPGAAEASF
17	TRBV12-3/TRBV12-4	TRBD2	TRBJ2-3	many	TGTGCCAGCAGTTTTCGCTCGGGAGCGGGGGCATCCGATACGCAGTATTTT	CASSFRSGAGASDTQYF
15	TRBV12-3/TRBV12-4	NA	TRBJ1-6	NA	TGTGCCAGCAGTTCACAAGGGGGGAATCATTCACCCCTCCACTTT	CASSSQGGNHSPLHF
15	TRBV30	TRBD1	TRBJ2-1	NA	TGTGCCTGGAGCCCCGGACAGGGGGCCGGCAATGAGCAGTTCTTC	CAWSPGQGAGNEQFF
16	TRBV20-1	TRBD2	TRBJ2-3	NA	TGCAGTGCTAGTCCCCTAGCGGGAGGTTCCACAGATACGCAGTATTTT	CSASPLAGGSTDTQYF
15	TRBV24-1	NA	TRBJ1-2	few	TGTGCCACCAGTGATTTTGGCGGGCCGACAGATGGCTACACCTTC	CATSDFGGPTDGYTF
15	TRBV15	TRBD2	TRBJ2-1	many	TGTGCCACCAGCAACGAGCGGGGGGTATCGTATGAGCAGTTCTTC	CATSNERGVSYEQFF
8	TRBV20-1	NA	TRBJ1-2	once	TGCAGCCCGTATGGCTACACCTTC	CSPYGYTF
14	TRBV28	NA	TRBJ2-2	NA	TGTGCCAGCAGGGCCGTTTCGAACACCGGGGAGCTGTTTTTT	CASRAVSNTGELFF
14	TRBV3-1	TRBD1	TRBJ2-4	NA	TGTGCCAGCAGCCAAACAGGGGGTTCAAACATTCAGTACTTC	CASSQTGGSNIQYF
15	TRBV18	TRBD2	TRBJ2-1	NA	TGTGCCAGCTCACCACTAATCGCGGGGGGGCCTGAGCAGTTCTTC	CASSPLIAGGPEQFF
19	TRBV11-2	TRBD2	TRBJ2-1	few	TGTGCCAGCGGATACCCCCCTACCGGGACTAGCGGGTTAAACAATGAGCAGTTCTTC	CASGYPPTGTSGLNNEQFF
17	TRBV5-8	NA	TRBJ1-1	few	TGTGCCAGCAGCTCGGACGCCGGTCAGGCAATGAACACTGAAGCTTTCTTT	CASSSDAGQAMNTEAFF
14	TRBV18	NA	TRBJ2-1	many	TGTGCCAGCTCACCCCTCGGGGGCTACAATGAGCAGTTCTTC	CASSPLGGYNEQFF
12	TRBV12-3/TRBV12-4	NA	TRBJ1-1	medium-sized	TGTGCCAGCAGAGAGGACGGTAGTGAAGCTTTCTTT	CASREDGSEAFF
14	TRBV6-1	TRBD1	TRBJ2-7	many	TGTGCCAGCAGCAGAGGACAGGGGATCGGCGAGCAGTACTTC	CASSRGQGIGEQYF
14	TRBV7-9	TRBD2	TRBJ2-3	NA	TGTGCCAGCAGCTTACAGCGGGAGGTGGATACGCAGTATTTT	CASSLQREVDTQYF
15	TRBV4-2	NA	TRBJ1-1	NA	TGTGCCAGCAGCATCCATCTCTGGGGGGACACTGAAGCTTTCTTT	CASSIHLWGDTEAFF
17	TRBV6-2/TRBV6-3	TRBD1	TRBJ2-2	NA	TGTGCCAGCAGTTACTCGTCAGGGACAGGGAACACCGGGGAGCTGTTTTTT	CASSYSSGTGNTGELFF
13	TRBV2	NA	TRBJ1-5	few	TGTGCCACCAACGGGGGGGGTAATCAGCCCCAGCATTTT	CATNGGGNQPQHF
14	TRBV27	TRBD1	TRBJ1-4	NA	TGTGCCAGCAGTTCATGGACAGGTCCCGAAAAACTGTTTTTT	CASSSWTGPEKLFF
13	TRBV20-1	TRBD2	TRBJ2-1	NA	TGCAGTGCTACCCACGGGGGGTACAATGAGCAGTTCTTC	CSATHGGYNEQFF
15	TRBV7-9	NA	TRBJ2-6	few	TGTGCCAGCAGCTTAGCCAGCCCCGGGGCCAACGTCCTGACTTTC	CASSLASPGANVLTF
13	TRBV11-2	NA	TRBJ2-1	many	TGTGCCAGCAGCCGGGTAGGGCTCCTTGAGCAGTTCTTC	CASSRVGLLEQFF
14	TRBV3-1	NA	TRBJ2-3	NA	TGTGCCAGCAGCCAAAACAGTCACACAGATACGCAGTATTTT	CASSQNSHTDTQYF
15	TRBV28	TRBD1	TRBJ1-5	NA	TGTGCCGGCAGTTCGGGCGGGACAGGGTTTCAGCCCCAGCATTTT	CAGSSGGTGFQPQHF
18	TRBV27	TRBD2	TRBJ2-3	many	TGTGCCAGCAGTACCCGACTAGCGGGAGGGCCCCTAAGGGATACGCAGTATTTT	CASSTRLAGGPLRDTQYF
13	TRBV7-2	NA	TRBJ2-3	many	TGTGCCAGCAGCTTAGAGTTCACAGATACGCAGTATTTT	CASSLEFTDTQYF
11	TRBV20-1	NA	TRBJ2-3	many	TGCAGTGCTAGAAAGACAGATACGCAGTATTTT	CSARKTDTQYF
16	TRBV4-2	NA	TRBJ2-7	few	TGTGCCAGCAGCCAAGATGGGGCAGGGGAAAACTACGAGCAGTACTTC	CASSQDGAGENYEQYF
14	TRBV28	TRBD1	TRBJ2-7	many	TGTGCCAGCAGTCCAAGGGGGCCAAGCTACGAGCAGTACTTC	CASSPRGPSYEQYF
15	TRBV4-1	NA	TRBJ2-2	NA	TGCGCCAGCAGCCTGTTGCTGAGTCGAACCGGGGAGCTGTTTTTT	CASSLLLSRTGELFF
17	TRBV14	NA	TRBJ2-3	few	TGTGCCAGCAGCCAAGGCGAGGGCCATGGTCTCACAGATACGCAGTATTTT	CASSQGEGHGLTDTQYF
13	TRBV29-1	TRBD1	TRBJ2-1	NA	TGCAGCGTCGGGACAGGAAGTTTCAATGAGCAGTTCTTC	CSVGTGSFNEQFF
14	TRBV7-3	NA	TRBJ2-3	many	TGTGCCAGCAGCCCTACAGGAAGCACAGATACGCAGTATTTT	CASSPTGSTDTQYF